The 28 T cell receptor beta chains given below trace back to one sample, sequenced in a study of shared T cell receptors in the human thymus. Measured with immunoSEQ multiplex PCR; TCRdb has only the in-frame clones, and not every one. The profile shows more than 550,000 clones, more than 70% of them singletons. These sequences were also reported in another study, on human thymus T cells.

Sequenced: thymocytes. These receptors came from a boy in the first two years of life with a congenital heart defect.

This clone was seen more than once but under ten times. The CDR3: CASSQAGTGASLDGYTF. The CDR3 region has the DNA TGTGCCAGCAGCCAAGCGGGGACAGGGGCCTCCCTGGATGGCTACACCTTC. The V gene is TRBV14, the J gene TRBJ1-2, with 10 bases identical to TRBD1. There are 17 residues in the CDR3. The germline V gene encodes CDR1 SGHDN and CDR2 FVKESK. V shed 1 base, J shed 6 bases, and the junction held 11 bases outside the gene matches.

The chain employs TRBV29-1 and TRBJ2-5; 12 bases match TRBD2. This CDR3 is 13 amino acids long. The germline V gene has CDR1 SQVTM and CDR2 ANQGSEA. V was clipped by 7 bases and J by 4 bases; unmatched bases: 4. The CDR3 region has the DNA TGCAGCGGAGCGGGACTAGCGGGAGAGACCCAGTACTTC. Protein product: CSGAGLAGETQYF.

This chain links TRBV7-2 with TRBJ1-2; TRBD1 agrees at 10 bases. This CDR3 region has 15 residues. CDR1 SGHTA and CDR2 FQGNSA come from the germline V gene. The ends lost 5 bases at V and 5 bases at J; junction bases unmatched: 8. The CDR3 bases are TGTGCCAGCAGCGCCCGGGACAGGGGAGGATATGGCTACACCTTC. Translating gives CASSARDRGGYGYTF.

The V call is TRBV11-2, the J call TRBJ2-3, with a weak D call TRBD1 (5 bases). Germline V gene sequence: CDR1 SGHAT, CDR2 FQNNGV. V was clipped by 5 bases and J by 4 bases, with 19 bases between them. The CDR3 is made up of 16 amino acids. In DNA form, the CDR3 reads TGTGCCAGCAGCCCAAGACAGTGTGAGGTTGCAGATACGCAGTATTTT. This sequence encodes CASSPRQCEVADTQYF.

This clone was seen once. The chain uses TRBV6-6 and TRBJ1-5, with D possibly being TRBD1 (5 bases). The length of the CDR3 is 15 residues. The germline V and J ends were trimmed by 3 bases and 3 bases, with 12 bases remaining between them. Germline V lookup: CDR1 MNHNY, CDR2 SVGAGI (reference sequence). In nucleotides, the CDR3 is TGTGCCAGCAGTTATCAGGGTCAGGTCAATCAGCCCCAGCATTTT. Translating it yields CASSYQGQVNQPQHF.

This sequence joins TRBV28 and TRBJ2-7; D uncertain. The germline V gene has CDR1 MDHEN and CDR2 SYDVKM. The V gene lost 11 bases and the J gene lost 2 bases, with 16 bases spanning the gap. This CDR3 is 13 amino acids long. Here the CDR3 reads CAVSKMEPYEQYF. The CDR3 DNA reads TGTGCCGTCAGCAAGATGGAGCCCTACGAGCAGTACTTC.

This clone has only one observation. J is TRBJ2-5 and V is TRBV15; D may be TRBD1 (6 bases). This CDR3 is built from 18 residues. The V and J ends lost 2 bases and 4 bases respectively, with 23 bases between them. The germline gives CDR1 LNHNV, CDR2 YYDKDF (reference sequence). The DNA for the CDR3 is TGTGCCACCAGCAGACCATCATCTACAACAGGGAGTGGAGAGACCCAGTACTTC. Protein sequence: CATSRPSSTTGSGETQYF. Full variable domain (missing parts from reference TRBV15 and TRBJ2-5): DAMVIQNPRYQVTQFGKPVTLSCSQTLNHNVMYWYQQKSSQAPKLLFHYYDKDFNNEADTPDNFQSRRPNTSFCFLDIRSPGLGDTAMYLCATSRPSSTTGSGETQYFGPGTRLLVL.

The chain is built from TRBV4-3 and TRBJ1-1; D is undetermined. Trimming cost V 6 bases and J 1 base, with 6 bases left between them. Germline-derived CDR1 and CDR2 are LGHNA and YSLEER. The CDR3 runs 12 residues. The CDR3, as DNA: TGCGCCAGCAGATCAGAGAACACTGAAGCTTTCTTT. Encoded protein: CASRSENTEAFF.

The CDR3 DNA follows: TGTGCCAGTAGTACCAGGACTAGCGGGAGGTACGAGCAGTACTTC. Protein product: CASSTRTSGRYEQYF. V gene TRBV19 combines with J gene TRBJ2-7, with TRBD2 matching 14 bases. The CDR3 is 15 amino acids. Germline assignment: CDR1 LNHDA and CDR2 SQIVND (reference sequence). V gave up 4 bases and J gave up 4 bases; unmatched junction bases: 3.

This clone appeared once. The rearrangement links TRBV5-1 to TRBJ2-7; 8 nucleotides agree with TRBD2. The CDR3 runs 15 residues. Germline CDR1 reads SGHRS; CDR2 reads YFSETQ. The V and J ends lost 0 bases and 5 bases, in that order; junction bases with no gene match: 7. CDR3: CASSLVKGTRNEQYF. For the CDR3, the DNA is TGCGCCAGCAGCTTGGTTAAGGGGACTAGAAACGAGCAGTACTTC.

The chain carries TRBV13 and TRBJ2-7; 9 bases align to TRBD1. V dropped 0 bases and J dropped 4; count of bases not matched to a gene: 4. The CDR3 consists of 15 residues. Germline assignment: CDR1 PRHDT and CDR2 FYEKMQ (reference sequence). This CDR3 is CASSLGTGGKYEQYF. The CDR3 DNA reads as TGTGCCAGCAGCTTAGGTACAGGGGGCAAGTACGAGCAGTACTTC.

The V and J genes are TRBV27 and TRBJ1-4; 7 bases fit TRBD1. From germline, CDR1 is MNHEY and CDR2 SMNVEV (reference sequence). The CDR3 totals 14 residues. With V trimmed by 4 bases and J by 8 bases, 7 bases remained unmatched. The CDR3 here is CASSSGQRREKLFF. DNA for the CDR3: TGTGCCAGCAGTTCGGGACAGCGGAGGGAAAAACTGTTTTTT.

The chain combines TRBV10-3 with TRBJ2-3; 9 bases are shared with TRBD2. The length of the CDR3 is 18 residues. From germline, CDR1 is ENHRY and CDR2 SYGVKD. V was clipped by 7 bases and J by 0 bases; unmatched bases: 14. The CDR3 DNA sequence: TGTGCCATCAAGGGGGCTAGCGGGAACCCTACTAGCACAGATACGCAGTATTTT. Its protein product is CAIKGASGNPTSTDTQYF.

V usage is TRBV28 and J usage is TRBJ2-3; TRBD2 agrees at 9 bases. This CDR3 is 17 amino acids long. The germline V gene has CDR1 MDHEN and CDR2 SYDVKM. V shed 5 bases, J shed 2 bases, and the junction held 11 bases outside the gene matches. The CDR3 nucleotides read TGTGCCAGCAGTCCGGGACTAGCCTTCATAATCACAGATACGCAGTATTTT. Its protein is CASSPGLAFIITDTQYF. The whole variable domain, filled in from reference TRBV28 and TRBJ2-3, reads DVKVTQSSRYLVKRTGEKVFLECVQDMDHENMFWYRQDPGLGLRLIYFSYDVKMKEKGDIPEGYSVSREKKERFSLILESASTNQTSMYLCASSPGLAFIITDTQYFGPGTRLTVL.

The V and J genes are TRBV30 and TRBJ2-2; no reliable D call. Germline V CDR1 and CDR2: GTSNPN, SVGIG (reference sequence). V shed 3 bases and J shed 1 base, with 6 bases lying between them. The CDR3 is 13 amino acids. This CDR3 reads CAWSRKNTGELFF. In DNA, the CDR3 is TGTGCCTGGAGCAGGAAGAACACCGGGGAGCTGTTTTTT.

The CDR3 protein is CASQASTDTQYF. CDR3 in DNA: TGTGCCTCCCAAGCTAGCACAGATACGCAGTATTTT. This chain uses TRBV14 with TRBJ2-3; D unclear. Trimming removed 11 bases at V and 0 bases at J, with 9 bases between. This CDR3 spans 12 amino acids. Germline values: CDR1 SGHDN, CDR2 FVKESK.

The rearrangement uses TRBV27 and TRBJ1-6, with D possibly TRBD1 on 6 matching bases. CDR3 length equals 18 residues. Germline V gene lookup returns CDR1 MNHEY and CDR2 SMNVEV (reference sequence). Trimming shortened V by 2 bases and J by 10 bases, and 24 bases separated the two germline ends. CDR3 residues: CASSLEFSIGGRRSPLHF. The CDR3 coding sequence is TGTGCCAGCAGTTTAGAGTTTTCTATCGGGGGGCGACGGTCACCCCTCCACTTT.

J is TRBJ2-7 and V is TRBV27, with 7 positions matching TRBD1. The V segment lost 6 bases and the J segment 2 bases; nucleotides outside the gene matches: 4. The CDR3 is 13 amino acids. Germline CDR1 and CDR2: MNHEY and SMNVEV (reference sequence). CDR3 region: CASSDRVPYEQYF. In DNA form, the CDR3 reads TGTGCCAGCAGCGACAGGGTTCCCTACGAGCAGTACTTC.

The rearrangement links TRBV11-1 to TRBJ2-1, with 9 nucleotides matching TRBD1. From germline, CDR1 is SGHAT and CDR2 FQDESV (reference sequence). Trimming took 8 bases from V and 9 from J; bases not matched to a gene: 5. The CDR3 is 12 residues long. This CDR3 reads CASPGTGPEQFF. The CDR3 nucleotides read TGTGCCAGCCCCGGGACAGGGCCTGAGCAGTTCTTC.

CDR3: CASSKGDRQRRDSPLHF. The CDR3 DNA is TGTGCCAGCAGCAAGGGGGACAGACAACGACGGGATTCACCCCTCCACTTT. The chain employs TRBV21-1 and TRBJ1-6; the DNA was not used to check the table's D call, TRBD1. TRBV21-1 is tagged as a pseudogene. The CDR3 runs 17 residues.

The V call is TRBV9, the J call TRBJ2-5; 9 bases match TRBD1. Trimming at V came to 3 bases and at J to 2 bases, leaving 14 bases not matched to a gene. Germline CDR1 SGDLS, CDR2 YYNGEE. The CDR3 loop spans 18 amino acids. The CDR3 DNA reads TGTGCCAGCAGCGCCCACAGGGGGCGAGGTTTGGGTCAAGAGACCCAGTACTTC. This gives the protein CASSAHRGRGLGQETQYF. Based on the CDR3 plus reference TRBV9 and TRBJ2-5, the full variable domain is DSGVTQTPKHLITATGQRVTLRCSPRSGDLSVYWYQQSLDQGLQFLIQYYNGEERAKGNILERFSAQQFPDLHSELNLSSLELGDSALYFCASSAHRGRGLGQETQYFGPGTRLLVL.

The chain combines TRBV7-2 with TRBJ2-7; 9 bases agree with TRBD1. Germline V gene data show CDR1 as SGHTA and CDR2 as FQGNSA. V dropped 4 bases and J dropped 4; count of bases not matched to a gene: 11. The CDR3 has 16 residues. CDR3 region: CASSSSRDRVPYEQYF. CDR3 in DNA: TGTGCCAGCAGCTCGAGCCGGGACAGGGTCCCGTACGAGCAGTACTTC.

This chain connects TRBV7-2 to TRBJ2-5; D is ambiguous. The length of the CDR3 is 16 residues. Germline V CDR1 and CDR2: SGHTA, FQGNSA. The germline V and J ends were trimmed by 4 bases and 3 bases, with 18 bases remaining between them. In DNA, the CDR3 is TGTGCCAGCAGCTCACCCAGATCGTTAGAGGAAGAGACCCAGTACTTC. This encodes CASSSPRSLEEETQYF.

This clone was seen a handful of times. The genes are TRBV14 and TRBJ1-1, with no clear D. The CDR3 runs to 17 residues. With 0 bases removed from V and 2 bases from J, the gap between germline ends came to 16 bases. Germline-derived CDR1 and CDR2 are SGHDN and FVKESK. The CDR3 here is CASSQEVQLEENTEAFF. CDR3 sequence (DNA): TGTGCCAGCAGCCAAGAGGTACAGTTGGAGGAAAACACTGAAGCTTTCTTT.

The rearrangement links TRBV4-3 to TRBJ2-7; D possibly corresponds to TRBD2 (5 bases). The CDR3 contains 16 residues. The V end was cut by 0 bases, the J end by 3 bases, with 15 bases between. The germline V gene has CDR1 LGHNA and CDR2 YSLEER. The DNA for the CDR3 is TGCGCCAGCAGCCAAGATCCGGGAAGTGATCTCTACGAGCAGTACTTC. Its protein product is CASSQDPGSDLYEQYF.

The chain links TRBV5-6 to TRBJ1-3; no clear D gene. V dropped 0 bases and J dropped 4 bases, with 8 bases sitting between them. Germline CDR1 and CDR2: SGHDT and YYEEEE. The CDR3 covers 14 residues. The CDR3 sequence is CASSLVMLGNTIYF. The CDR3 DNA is TGTGCCAGCAGCTTGGTCATGCTAGGAAACACCATATATTTT.

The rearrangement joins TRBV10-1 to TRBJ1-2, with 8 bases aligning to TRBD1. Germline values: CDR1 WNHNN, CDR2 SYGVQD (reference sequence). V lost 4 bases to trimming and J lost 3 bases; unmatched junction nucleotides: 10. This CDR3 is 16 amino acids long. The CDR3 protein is CASSGRRTGYYYGYTF. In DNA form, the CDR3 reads TGCGCCAGCAGTGGCCGCCGGACAGGGTACTACTATGGCTACACCTTC.

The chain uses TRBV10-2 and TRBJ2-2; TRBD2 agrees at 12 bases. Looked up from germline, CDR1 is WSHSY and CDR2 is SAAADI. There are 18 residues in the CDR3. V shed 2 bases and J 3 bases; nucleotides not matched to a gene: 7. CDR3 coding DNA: TGCGCCAGCAGTGAGCTAGCGGGAGGGCCAGGGGACACCGGGGAGCTGTTTTTT. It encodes CASSELAGGPGDTGELFF.